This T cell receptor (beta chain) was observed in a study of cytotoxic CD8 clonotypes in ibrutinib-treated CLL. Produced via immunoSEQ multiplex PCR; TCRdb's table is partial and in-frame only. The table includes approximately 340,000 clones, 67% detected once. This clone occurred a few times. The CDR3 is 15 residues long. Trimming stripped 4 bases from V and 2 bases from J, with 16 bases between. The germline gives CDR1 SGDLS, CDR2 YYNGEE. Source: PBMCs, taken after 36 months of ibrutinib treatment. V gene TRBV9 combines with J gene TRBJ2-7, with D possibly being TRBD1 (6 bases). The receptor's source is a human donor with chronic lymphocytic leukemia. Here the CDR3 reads CASSLGLGQTYEQYF. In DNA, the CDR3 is TGTGCCAGCAGCCTGGGGCTGGGACAAACCTACGAGCAGTACTTC.